This T cell receptor beta chain was sequenced for a study of OX40 agonist ivuxolimab in advanced cancers. Overall study: Intravenous ivuxolimab at 0.01 to 10 mg/kg was given to patients every 2 weeks.

Germline trimming cut 1 base from V and 4 bases from J; bases unmatched to any gene: 4. The germline V gene encodes CDR1 SGHTA and CDR2 FQGNSA. The CDR3 loop spans 17 amino acids. Sequenced by immunoSEQ multiplex PCR; TCRdb stores in-frame clones only, minus some. The top ten clones hold about 5% of a sample with 60,000 to 75,000 clones, nearly 90% of them seen once. As for this clone: The antigen is not known.

Whole-study results and caveats: Some patients who did not respond also had low normalized T-cell clonal expansion. Within 6 weeks, CD4+ and CD8+ blood T cells expanded clonally at 0.1 to 3.0 mg/kg.

The sequence was collected from an adult with an advanced solid tumor such as melanoma, head and neck, liver or kidney cancer. Sequenced here: CD4+ or CD8+ T cells sorted from blood, sampled in a trial of the OX40 agonist ivuxolimab. This sequence joins TRBV7-2 and TRBJ1-6; 10 bases fit TRBD1. In DNA, the CDR3 is TGTGCCAGCAGCTTAGGACAGGGGGCGAAGTATAATTCACCCCTCCACTTT. Translated: CASSLGQGAKYNSPLHF.